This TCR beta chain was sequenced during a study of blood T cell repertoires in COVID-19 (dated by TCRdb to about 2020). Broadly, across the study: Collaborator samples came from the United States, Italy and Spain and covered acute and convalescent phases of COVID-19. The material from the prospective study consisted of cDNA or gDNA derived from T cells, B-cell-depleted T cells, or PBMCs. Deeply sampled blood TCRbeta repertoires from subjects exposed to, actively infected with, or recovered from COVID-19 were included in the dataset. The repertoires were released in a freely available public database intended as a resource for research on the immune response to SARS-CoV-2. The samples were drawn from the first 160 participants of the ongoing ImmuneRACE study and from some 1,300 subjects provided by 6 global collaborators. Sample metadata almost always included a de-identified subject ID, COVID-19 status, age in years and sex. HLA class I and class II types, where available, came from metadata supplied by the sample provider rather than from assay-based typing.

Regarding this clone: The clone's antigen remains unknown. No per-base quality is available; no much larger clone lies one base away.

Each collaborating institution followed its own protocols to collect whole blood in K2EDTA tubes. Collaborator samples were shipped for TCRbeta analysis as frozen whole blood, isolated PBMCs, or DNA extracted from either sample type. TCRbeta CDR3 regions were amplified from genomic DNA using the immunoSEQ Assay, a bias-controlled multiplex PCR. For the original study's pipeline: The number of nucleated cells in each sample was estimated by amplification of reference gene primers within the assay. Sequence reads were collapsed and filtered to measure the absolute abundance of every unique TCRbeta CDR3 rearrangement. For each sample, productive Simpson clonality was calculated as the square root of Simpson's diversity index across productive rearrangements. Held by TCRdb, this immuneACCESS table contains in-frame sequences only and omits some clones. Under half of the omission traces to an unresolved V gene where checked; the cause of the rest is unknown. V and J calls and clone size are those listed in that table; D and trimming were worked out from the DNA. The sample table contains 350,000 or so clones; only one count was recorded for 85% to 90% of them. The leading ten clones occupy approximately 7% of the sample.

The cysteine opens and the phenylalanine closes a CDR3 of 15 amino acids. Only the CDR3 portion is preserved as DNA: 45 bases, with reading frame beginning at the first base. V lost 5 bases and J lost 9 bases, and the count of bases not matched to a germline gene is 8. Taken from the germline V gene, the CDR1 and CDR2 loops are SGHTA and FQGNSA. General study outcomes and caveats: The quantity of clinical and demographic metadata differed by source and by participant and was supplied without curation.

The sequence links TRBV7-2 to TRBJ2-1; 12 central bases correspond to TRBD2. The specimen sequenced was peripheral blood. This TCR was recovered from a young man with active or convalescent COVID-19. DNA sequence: TGTGCCAGCAGCCAAAGACTAGCGGGAGCGGTTGAGCAGTTCTTC. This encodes CASSQRLAGAVEQFF.